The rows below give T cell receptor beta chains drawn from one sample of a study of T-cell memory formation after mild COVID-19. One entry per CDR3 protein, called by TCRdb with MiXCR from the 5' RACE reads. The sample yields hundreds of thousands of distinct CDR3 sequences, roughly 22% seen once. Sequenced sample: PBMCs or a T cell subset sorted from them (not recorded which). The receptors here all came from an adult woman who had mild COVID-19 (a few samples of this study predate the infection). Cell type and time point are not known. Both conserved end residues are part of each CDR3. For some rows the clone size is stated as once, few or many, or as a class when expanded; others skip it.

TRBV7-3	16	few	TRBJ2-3	CASSFGAGGYSDTQYF
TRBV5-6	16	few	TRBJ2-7	CASSPRLAGALYEQYF
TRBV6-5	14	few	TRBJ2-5	CASSYLGGQETQYF
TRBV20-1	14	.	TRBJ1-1	CSARDQGMNTEAFF
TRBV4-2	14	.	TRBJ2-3	CASSLPGTGDTQYF
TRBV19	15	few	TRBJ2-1	CASSIAGLVVHEQFF
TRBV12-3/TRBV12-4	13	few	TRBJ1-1	CASRLGQRTEAFF
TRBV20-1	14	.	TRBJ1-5	CSARSRQSNQPQHF
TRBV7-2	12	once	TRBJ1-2	CASSPGNHGYTF
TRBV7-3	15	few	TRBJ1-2	CASSYGTGGFYGYTF
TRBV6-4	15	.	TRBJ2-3	CASSQTSGGADTQYF
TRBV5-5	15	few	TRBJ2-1	CASRRSGRMGNEQFF
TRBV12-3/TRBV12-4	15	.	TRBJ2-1	CASSFPGLVPNEQFF
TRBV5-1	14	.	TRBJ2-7	CASSGRGLKYEQYF
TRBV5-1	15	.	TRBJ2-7	CASSQTGTGRYEQYF
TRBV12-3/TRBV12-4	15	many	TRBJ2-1	CASSLSQGPYNEQFF
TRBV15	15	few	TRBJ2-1	CATSRDRGSGRERFF
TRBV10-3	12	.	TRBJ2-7	CAIKTAAYEQYF
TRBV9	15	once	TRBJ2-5	CASSVSGTREETQYF
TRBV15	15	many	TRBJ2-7	CATSRGTGYGYEQYF
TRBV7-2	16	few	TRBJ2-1	CASSFPLLAGVNEQFF
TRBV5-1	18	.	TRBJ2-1	CASSLAPTSGRAYNEQFF
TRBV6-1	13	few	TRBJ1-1	CASRAVPNTEAFF
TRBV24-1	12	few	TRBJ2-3	CATLDQADTQYF
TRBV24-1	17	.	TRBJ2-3	CATSARTGTGSTDTQYF